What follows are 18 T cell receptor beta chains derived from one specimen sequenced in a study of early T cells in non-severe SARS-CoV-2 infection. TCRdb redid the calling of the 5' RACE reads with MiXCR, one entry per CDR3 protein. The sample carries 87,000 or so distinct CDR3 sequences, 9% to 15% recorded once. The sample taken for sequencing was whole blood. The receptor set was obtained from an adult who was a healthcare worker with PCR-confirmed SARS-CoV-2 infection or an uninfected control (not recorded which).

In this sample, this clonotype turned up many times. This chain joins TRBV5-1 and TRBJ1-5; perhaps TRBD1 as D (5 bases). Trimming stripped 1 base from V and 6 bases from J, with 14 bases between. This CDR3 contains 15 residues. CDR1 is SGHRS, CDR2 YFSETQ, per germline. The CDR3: CASSLRQGPGQPQHF. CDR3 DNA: TGCGCCAGCAGCTTGAGGCAGGGACCGGGTCAGCCCCAGCATTTT.

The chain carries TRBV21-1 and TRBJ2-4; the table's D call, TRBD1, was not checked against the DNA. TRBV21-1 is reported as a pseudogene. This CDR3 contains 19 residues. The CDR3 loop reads CASSNFDEGLSLAKNIQYF. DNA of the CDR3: TGTGCCAGCAGCAATTTCGATGAGGGACTGTCCCTAGCCAAAAACATTCAGTACTTC.

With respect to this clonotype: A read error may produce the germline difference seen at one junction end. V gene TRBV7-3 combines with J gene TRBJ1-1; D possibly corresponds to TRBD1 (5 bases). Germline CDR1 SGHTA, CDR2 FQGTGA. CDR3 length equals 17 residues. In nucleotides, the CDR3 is TGTGCCAGCAGTTTAATCCCATTAGGGGCGTCCCACACTGAAGCTTTCTTT. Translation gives CASSLIPLGASHTEAFF.

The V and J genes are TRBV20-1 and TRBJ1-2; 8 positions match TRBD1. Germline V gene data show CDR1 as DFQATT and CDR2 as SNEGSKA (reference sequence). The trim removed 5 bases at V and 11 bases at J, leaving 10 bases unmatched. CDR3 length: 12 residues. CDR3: CSAARDRSLYTF. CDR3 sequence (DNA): TGCAGTGCTGCCCGGGACAGGAGCCTATACACCTTC.

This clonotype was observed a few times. The CDR3 region has the DNA TGTGCCAGCAGCATTCGGGGGTCACCCCTCCACTTT. This encodes CASSIRGSPLHF. The rearrangement joins TRBV7-9 to TRBJ1-6; D possibly corresponds to TRBD1 (5 bases). The V end lost 5 bases, the J end lost 10 bases, and 9 bases lay between the germline ends. Germline CDR1 reads SEHNR; CDR2 reads FQNEAQ (reference sequence). The CDR3 extends over 12 amino acids.

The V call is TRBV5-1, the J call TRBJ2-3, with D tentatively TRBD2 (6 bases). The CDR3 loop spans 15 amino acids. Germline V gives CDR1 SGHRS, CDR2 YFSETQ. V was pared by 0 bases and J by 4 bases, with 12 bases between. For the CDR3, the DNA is TGCGCCAGCAGCTTGGGGCTAGCGTCCGCAGATACGCAGTATTTT. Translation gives CASSLGLASADTQYF.

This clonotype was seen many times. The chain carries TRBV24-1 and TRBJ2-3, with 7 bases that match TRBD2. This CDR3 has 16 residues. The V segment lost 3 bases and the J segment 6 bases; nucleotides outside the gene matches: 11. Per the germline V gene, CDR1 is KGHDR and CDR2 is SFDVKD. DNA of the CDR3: TGTGCCACCAGTGATCCAAGTCAGGGACTACGGGATACGCAGTATTTT. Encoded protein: CATSDPSQGLRDTQYF.

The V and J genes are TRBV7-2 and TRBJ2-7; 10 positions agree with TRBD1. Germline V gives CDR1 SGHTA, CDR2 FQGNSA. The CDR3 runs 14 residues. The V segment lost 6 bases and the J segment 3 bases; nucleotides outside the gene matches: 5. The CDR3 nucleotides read TGTGCCAGCAGGAGGGACAGGGGCTACTACGAGCAGTACTTC. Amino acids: CASRRDRGYYEQYF.

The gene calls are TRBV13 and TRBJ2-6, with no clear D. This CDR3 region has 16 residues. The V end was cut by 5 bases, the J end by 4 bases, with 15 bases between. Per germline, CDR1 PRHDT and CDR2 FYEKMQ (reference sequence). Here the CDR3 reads CASSPLWGSGANVLTF. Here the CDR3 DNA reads TGTGCCAGCAGCCCCCTCTGGGGATCCGGGGCCAACGTCCTGACTTTC.

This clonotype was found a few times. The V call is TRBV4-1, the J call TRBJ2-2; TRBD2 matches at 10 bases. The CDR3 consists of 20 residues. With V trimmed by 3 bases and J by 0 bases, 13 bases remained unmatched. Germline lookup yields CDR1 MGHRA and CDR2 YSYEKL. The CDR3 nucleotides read TGCGCCAGCAGCCAGCCCTTGGGGCTAGCGGGAGTGGCGAACACCGGGGAGCTGTTTTTT. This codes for CASSQPLGLAGVANTGELFF.

CDR3 nucleotide sequence: TGTGCCAGCAGCTTAGTTATTACGGGACAGCTCGATTTGGGCGAAAAACTGTTTTTT. This gives the protein CASSLVITGQLDLGEKLFF. J is TRBJ1-4 and V is TRBV7-9; 7 bases are shared with TRBD1. Germline CDR1 is SEHNR and CDR2 is FQNEAQ (reference sequence). V trimming: 1 base; J trimming: 8 bases; junction bases outside the gene matches: 19. The CDR3 is 19 amino acids.

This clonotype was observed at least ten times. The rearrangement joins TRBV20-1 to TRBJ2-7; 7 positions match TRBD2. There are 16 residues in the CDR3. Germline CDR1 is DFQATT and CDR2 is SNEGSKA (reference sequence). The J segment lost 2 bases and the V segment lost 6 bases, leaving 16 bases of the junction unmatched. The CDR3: CSAPVVRAGTTYEQYF. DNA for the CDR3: TGCAGTGCCCCGGTTGTTCGAGCGGGAACTACCTACGAGCAGTACTTC.

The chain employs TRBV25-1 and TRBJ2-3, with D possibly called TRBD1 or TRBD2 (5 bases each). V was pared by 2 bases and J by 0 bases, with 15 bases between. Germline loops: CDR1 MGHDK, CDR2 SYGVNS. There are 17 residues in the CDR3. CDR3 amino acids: CASSEIRGAVSTDTQYF. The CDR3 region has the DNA TGTGCCAGCAGTGAAATAAGAGGGGCTGTTAGCACAGATACGCAGTATTTT.

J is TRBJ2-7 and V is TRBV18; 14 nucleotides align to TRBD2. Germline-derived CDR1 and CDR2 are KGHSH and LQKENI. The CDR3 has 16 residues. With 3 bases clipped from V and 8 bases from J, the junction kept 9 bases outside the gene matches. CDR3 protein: CASSPDGTSGSRKQYF. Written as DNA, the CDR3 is TGTGCCAGCTCACCTGATGGGACTAGCGGGAGTCGGAAGCAGTACTTC.

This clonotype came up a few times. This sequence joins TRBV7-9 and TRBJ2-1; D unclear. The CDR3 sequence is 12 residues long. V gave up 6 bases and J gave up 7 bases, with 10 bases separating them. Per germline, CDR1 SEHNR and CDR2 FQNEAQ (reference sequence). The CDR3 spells CASSFGWNEQFF. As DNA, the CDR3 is TGTGCCAGCAGTTTTGGGTGGAATGAGCAGTTCTTC.

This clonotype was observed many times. The CDR3 protein is CASSFGVGELFF. In DNA form, the CDR3 reads TGTGCCAGCAGCTTTGGTGTCGGGGAGCTGTTTTTT. The chain is built from TRBV5-5 and TRBJ2-2; D is unclear. V was trimmed by 2 bases and J by 7 bases, leaving 6 bases between them. In germline, CDR1 is SGHKS, CDR2 YYEKEE (reference sequence). CDR3 length: 12 amino acids.

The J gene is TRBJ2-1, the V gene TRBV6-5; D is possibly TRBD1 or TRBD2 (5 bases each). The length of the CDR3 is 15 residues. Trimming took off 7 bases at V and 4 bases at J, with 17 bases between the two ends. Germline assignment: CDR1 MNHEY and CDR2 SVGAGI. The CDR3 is CASIGAGDPYNEQFF. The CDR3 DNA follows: TGTGCCAGCATTGGGGCGGGCGACCCGTACAATGAGCAGTTCTTC.

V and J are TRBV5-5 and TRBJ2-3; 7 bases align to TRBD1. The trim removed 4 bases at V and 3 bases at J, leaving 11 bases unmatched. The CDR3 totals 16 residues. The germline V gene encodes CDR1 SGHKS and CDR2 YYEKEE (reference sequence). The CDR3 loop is CASSPRQGTLTDTQYF. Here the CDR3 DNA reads TGTGCCAGCAGCCCGCGACAGGGAACTTTGACAGATACGCAGTATTTT.